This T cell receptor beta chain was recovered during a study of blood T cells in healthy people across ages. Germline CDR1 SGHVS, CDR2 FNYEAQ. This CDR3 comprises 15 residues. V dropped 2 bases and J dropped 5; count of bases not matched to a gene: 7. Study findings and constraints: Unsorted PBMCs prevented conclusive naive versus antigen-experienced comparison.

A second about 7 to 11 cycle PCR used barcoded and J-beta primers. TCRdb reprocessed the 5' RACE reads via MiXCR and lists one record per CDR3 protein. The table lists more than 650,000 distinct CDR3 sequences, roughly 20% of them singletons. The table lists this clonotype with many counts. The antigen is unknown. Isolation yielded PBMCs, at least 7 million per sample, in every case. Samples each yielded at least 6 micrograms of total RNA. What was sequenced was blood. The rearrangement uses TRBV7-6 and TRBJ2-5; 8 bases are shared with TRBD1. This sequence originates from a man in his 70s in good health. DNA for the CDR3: TGTGCCAGCAGCTTACAGGGGGCATTTGTGGAGACCCAGTACTTC. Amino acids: CASSLQGAFVETQYF.